Shown below are 32 T cell receptor beta chains from a single sample sequenced in a study of cytomegalovirus exposure and HLA in healthy donors. Researchers ran the PCR with 60 Vbeta and 13 Jbeta primers. The protocol was immunoSEQ multiplex PCR, while the TCRdb copy is restricted to in-frame clones and leaves out a portion. The table includes 140,000 to 150,000 clones, roughly 82% detected once. Sequenced input: PBMCs. The receptors were sampled from a man aged 25-45 years in good health and CMV-seronegative.

This chain joins TRBV6-5 and TRBJ1-1, with a weak D call TRBD1 (5 bases). The germline V gene encodes CDR1 MNHEY and CDR2 SVGAGI. This CDR3 has 15 residues. V was pared by 0 bases and J by 3 bases, with 11 bases between. CDR3: CASSYSGREDTEAFF. CDR3 nucleotides: TGTGCCAGCAGTTACTCGGGCAGGGAAGACACTGAAGCTTTCTTT.

The chain is built from TRBV28 and TRBJ1-4; D may be TRBD1 (6 bases). The germline gives CDR1 MDHEN, CDR2 SYDVKM. This CDR3 spans 14 amino acids. Trimming stripped 3 bases from V and 5 bases from J, with 10 bases between. CDR3 protein: CASSFAGANEKLFF. The CDR3 bases are TGTGCCAGCAGTTTCGCGGGGGCAAATGAAAAACTGTTTTTT.

In this sample, this clone turned up once. The chain links TRBV18 to TRBJ2-4, with 7 bases aligning to TRBD2. The ends lost 6 bases at V and 8 bases at J; junction bases unmatched: 16. From germline, CDR1 is KGHSH and CDR2 LQKENI. The CDR3 contains 16 residues. The CDR3 here is CASSVNWDSAGDIQYF. CDR3 bases: TGTGCCAGCTCTGTAAATTGGGACTCCGCGGGGGACATTCAGTACTTC.

This sequence joins TRBV7-9 and TRBJ2-2; TRBD2 might be the D (6 bases). The CDR3 length is 17 residues. V lost 2 bases and J 1 base, leaving 14 bases between the germline ends. Germline V gene sequence: CDR1 SEHNR, CDR2 FQNEAQ (reference sequence). CDR3 DNA sequence: TGTGCCAGCAGCTTACCCACACGCGGGGAGAACACCGGGGAGCTGTTTTTT. Translation: CASSLPTRGENTGELFF.

The chain is built from TRBV4-2 and TRBJ1-1; 7 bases match TRBD1. Germline-derived CDR1 and CDR2 are LGHNA and YNFKEQ. This CDR3 spans 14 amino acids. Trimming removed 2 bases from V and 4 bases from J; junction bases left unmatched: 4. This CDR3 is CASSQPPGGTEAFF. The CDR3 coding sequence is TGTGCCAGCAGCCAACCTCCAGGGGGCACTGAAGCTTTCTTT.

This clone was picked up one time. The CDR3 protein is CASSAGLAYEQYF. CDR3 DNA: TGTGCCAGCAGCGCCGGACTAGCCTACGAGCAGTACTTC. V and J are TRBV7-2 and TRBJ2-7, with 7 positions matching TRBD2. CDR3 length equals 13 residues. With V trimmed by 5 bases and J by 2 bases, 3 bases remained unmatched. Looked up from germline, CDR1 is SGHTA and CDR2 is FQGNSA.

The J gene is TRBJ2-1, the V gene TRBV5-1; D not certain. Germline V gene sequence: CDR1 SGHRS, CDR2 YFSETQ. V was pared by 3 bases and J by 0 bases, with 7 bases between. The CDR3 extends over 14 amino acids. The CDR3 nucleotides are TGCGCCAGCAGCTCGGGTAACTCCTACAATGAGCAGTTCTTC. Amino acid sequence: CASSSGNSYNEQFF. Filled out from reference TRBV5-1 and TRBJ2-1, the complete variable domain reads KAGVTQTPRYLIKTRGQQVTLSCSPISGHRSVSWYQQTPGQGLQFLFEYFSETQRNKGNFPGRFSGRQFSNSRSEMNVSTLELGDSALYLCASSSGNSYNEQFFGPGTRLTVL.

The gene calls are TRBV5-6 and TRBJ1-2; D unresolved. Germline V gene sequence: CDR1 SGHDT, CDR2 YYEEEE. V lost 5 bases to trimming and J lost 6 bases, with 17 bases between them. The CDR3 is 14 residues long. CDR3 bases: TGTGCCAGCAGGGGCTGGGAGACAACCCATGGCTACACCTTC. It translates to CASRGWETTHGYTF.

The chain employs TRBV25-1 and TRBJ1-2; a weak D match, TRBD1 (5 bases). Germline-derived CDR1 and CDR2 are MGHDK and SYGVNS. The CDR3 has 13 amino acids. V was pared by 2 bases and J by 2 bases, with 6 bases between. CDR3 sequence (DNA): TGTGCCAGCAGTGAAGGGGGGAACTATGGCTACACCTTC. The encoded protein is CASSEGGNYGYTF.

V gene TRBV9 combines with J gene TRBJ2-5; TRBD1 matches 7 bases. Trimming removed 0 bases from V and 11 bases from J; junction bases left unmatched: 10. The CDR3 consists of 14 residues. Looked up from germline, CDR1 is SGDLS and CDR2 is YYNGEE. CDR3 DNA sequence: TGTGCCAGCAGCGTAGGACAGGGCCCAAAGGAGCAGTACTTC. This translates into CASSVGQGPKEQYF.

Only a few counts were recorded for this clone. V is TRBV4-2 and J is TRBJ2-1; the D gene is possibly TRBD2 (6 bases). V lost 0 bases to trimming and J lost 6 bases, with 15 bases between them. Germline lookup yields CDR1 LGHNA and CDR2 YNFKEQ. The CDR3 runs to 16 residues. CDR3 protein: CASSQDRESGFNEQFF. In DNA form, the CDR3 reads TGTGCCAGCAGCCAAGATCGGGAGTCCGGTTTCAATGAGCAGTTCTTC.

The chain joins TRBV6-6 to TRBJ2-7; D unclear. V dropped 6 bases and J dropped 0 bases, with 12 bases sitting between them. The CDR3 is 14 residues long. Germline V gene sequence: CDR1 MNHNY, CDR2 SVGAGI (reference sequence). The CDR3 bases are TGTGCCAGCAGCCCGAGCCACTACTCCTACGAGCAGTACTTC. This sequence encodes CASSPSHYSYEQYF.

This clone has just a few counts. J is TRBJ2-1 and V is TRBV29-1, with 7 nucleotides matching TRBD2. The CDR3 runs 15 residues. Germline V gene data show CDR1 as SQVTM and CDR2 as ANQGSEA. J lost 0 bases, V lost 5 bases, and 7 bases had no gene match. DNA of the CDR3: TGCAGCGTTCCACTAGCGTCGAGCTCCTACAATGAGCAGTTCTTC. It codes for CSVPLASSSYNEQFF.

The V and J genes are TRBV5-1 and TRBJ1-1, with a tentative D call TRBD1 (6 bases). V was pared by 0 bases and J by 7 bases, with 13 bases between. Per germline, CDR1 SGHRS and CDR2 YFSETQ. This CDR3 region has 14 residues. CDR3 loop: CASSLARGTVEAFF. The DNA of the CDR3 is TGCGCCAGCAGCTTGGCGAGGGGGACGGTTGAAGCTTTCTTT.

The V gene is TRBV28, the J gene TRBJ2-7, with 7 bases identical to TRBD2. The CDR3 totals 13 residues. CDR1 is MDHEN, CDR2 SYDVKM, per germline. J lost 5 bases, V lost 3 bases, and 4 bases had no gene match. The CDR3 nucleotides are TGTGCCAGCAGTTTTGGGAGGGAGCACGAGCAGTACTTC. Residues: CASSFGREHEQYF.

This clone was counted only a few times. The chain carries TRBV9 and TRBJ2-1, with D tentatively TRBD2 (6 bases). Trimming took off 3 bases at V and 7 bases at J, with 23 bases between the two ends. This CDR3 has 17 amino acids. Germline values: CDR1 SGDLS, CDR2 YYNGEE. The CDR3: CASSAHVGGDVTNEQFF. The CDR3 DNA follows: TGTGCCAGCAGCGCCCATGTGGGGGGAGACGTAACGAATGAGCAGTTCTTC.

This clone was seen more than once but under ten times. This chain uses TRBV6-1 with TRBJ1-2; 7 nucleotides line up with TRBD1. This CDR3 spans 14 amino acids. CDR1 and CDR2 from the germline V gene are MNHNS and SASEGT. V shed 5 bases and J 3 bases; nucleotides not matched to a gene: 6. The CDR3: CASSQTGPHYGYTF. The DNA for the CDR3 is TGTGCCAGCAGTCAGACAGGGCCTCACTATGGCTACACCTTC.

CDR3 loop: CASSFPLTYEQYF. CDR3 DNA sequence: TGTGCCAGCAGCTTCCCGTTAACCTACGAGCAGTACTTC. The chain has TRBV5-6 and TRBJ2-7; D uncertain. CDR3 length equals 13 residues. In germline, CDR1 is SGHDT, CDR2 YYEEEE. Trimming shortened V by 2 bases and J by 2 bases, and 8 bases separated the two germline ends.

This clone was observed once. For the CDR3, the DNA is TGCGCCAGCAGCTGGAGCGGGGACTCCTACGAGCAGTACTTC. Protein product: CASSWSGDSYEQYF. The chain recombines TRBV5-1 with TRBJ2-7; 7 bases line up with TRBD2. The CDR3 runs to 14 residues. Germline V CDR1 and CDR2: SGHRS, YFSETQ. The V segment lost 3 bases and the J segment 0 bases; nucleotides outside the gene matches: 3.

The rearrangement uses TRBV6-1 and TRBJ1-1, with TRBD1 as a possible D gene (5 bases). CDR1 and CDR2 from the germline V gene are MNHNS and SASEGT. The CDR3 runs to 13 residues. Trimming pared 7 bases from V and 0 bases from J, leaving 9 bases between. For the CDR3, the DNA is TGTGCCAGCACGGGGGAGATGAACACTGAAGCTTTCTTT. Translation gives CASTGEMNTEAFF.

The count of this clone is one. The V and J genes are TRBV12-5 and TRBJ1-1, with D hard to call. Looked up from germline, CDR1 is LGHNT and CDR2 is FRNRAP. The CDR3 is made up of 12 amino acids. V lost 6 bases, J lost 3 bases, and 8 bases lay in between. The CDR3 nucleotides read TGTGCTAGTGGCCGGGAGGACACTGAAGCTTTCTTT. Its protein is CASGREDTEAFF. Full variable domain (rest looked up from reference TRBV12-5 and TRBJ1-1): DARVTQTPRHKVTEMGQEVTMRCQPILGHNTVFWYRQTMMQGLELLAYFRNRAPLDDSGMPKDRFSAEMPDATLATLKIQPSEPRDSAVYFCASGREDTEAFFGQGTRLTVV.

The rearrangement joins TRBV28 to TRBJ1-2; D gene ambiguous. CDR3 length: 14 residues. V shed 3 bases and J shed 8 bases, with 16 bases lying between them. Germline V gene sequence: CDR1 MDHEN, CDR2 SYDVKM. DNA for the CDR3: TGTGCCAGCAGTTTCGGTCAGGTTCGGGAAGGCTACACCTTC. Amino acid sequence: CASSFGQVREGYTF.

V usage is TRBV18 and J usage is TRBJ2-5, with D maybe TRBD1 (6 bases). Matching the DNA end better, TRBJ2-7 makes the J call doubtful. This CDR3 region has 13 residues. Germline V gene sequence: CDR1 KGHSH, CDR2 LQKENI. In DNA, the CDR3 is TGTGCCAGCTCCGCTACAGGGAGCTACGAGCAGTACTTC. Translated, it gives CASSATGSYEQYF.

The chain joins TRBV6-5 to TRBJ1-1; D may be TRBD1 (5 bases). This CDR3 has 13 amino acids. V was clipped by 7 bases and J by 6 bases, with 15 bases between them. Germline CDR1 is MNHEY and CDR2 is SVGAGI. The CDR3 loop is CASTLIREAEAFF. In DNA, the CDR3 is TGTGCCAGCACCCTTATCAGGGAGGCTGAAGCTTTCTTT.

This clone was seen just once. This chain connects TRBV9 to TRBJ2-2, with 12 bases lining up with TRBD2. Germline CDR1 and CDR2: SGDLS and YYNGEE. With 3 bases clipped from V and 4 bases from J, the junction kept 4 bases outside the gene matches. The CDR3 has 16 residues. The DNA for the CDR3 is TGTGCCAGCAGCGCGGAGGGACTAGCGGGCACCGGGGAGCTGTTTTTT. Encoded protein: CASSAEGLAGTGELFF.

The chain employs TRBV6-6 and TRBJ2-1; TRBD2 matches 7 bases. Unmatched junction bases numbered 3, after V lost 5 bases and J lost 2 bases. The CDR3 contains 14 residues. Per the germline V gene, CDR1 is MNHNY and CDR2 is SVGAGI (reference sequence). In nucleotides, the CDR3 is TGTGCCAGCAGTAGCGGGACCACCTACAATGAGCAGTTCTTC. Translated: CASSSGTTYNEQFF.

The table lists this clone with a count of one. The CDR3 sequence: CASSTGLAGGKTQYF. DNA of the CDR3: TGTGCCAGCAGCACCGGACTAGCGGGAGGGAAGACCCAGTACTTC. The J gene is TRBJ2-5, the V gene TRBV7-2; 15 positions match TRBD2. Germline V gene sequence: CDR1 SGHTA, CDR2 FQGNSA. The junction had 4 bases not matched to a gene; V was cut back by 5 bases and J by 6 bases. The CDR3 is 15 amino acids.

The CDR3 bases are TGCGCCAGCAGCCACTCTTATAACGGAGTAGACAATGAGCAGTTCTTC. Amino acids: CASSHSYNGVDNEQFF. This chain uses TRBV4-1 with TRBJ2-1; D gene unclear. The length of the CDR3 is 16 residues. With 3 bases removed from V and 5 bases from J, the gap between germline ends came to 17 bases. Germline assignment: CDR1 MGHRA and CDR2 YSYEKL.

In its sample, this clone was seen a few times. The chain has TRBV7-9 and TRBJ1-2, with D hard to call. V lost 6 bases and J lost 8, with 22 bases in between. Germline-derived CDR1 and CDR2 are SEHNR and FQNEAQ (reference sequence). The CDR3 covers 15 residues. CDR3 loop: CASSSVLERRNGYTF. CDR3 nucleotides: TGTGCCAGCAGTTCTGTTTTAGAGAGGAGAAACGGCTACACCTTC.

This chain joins TRBV18 and TRBJ2-3; TRBD2 aligns across 12 bases. V was clipped by 6 bases and J by 1 base; unmatched bases: 11. This CDR3 comprises 18 residues. CDR1 KGHSH and CDR2 LQKENI come from the germline V gene. CDR3 DNA: TGTGCCAGCTCCCCCGTTCTAGCGGGGGGGCACGGCACAGATACGCAGTATTTT. It yields the protein CASSPVLAGGHGTDTQYF.

Comment on this clone: A junction boundary mismatches the germline segment, possibly from a read error. The rearrangement uses TRBV4-1 and TRBJ2-5; D possibly corresponds to TRBD2 (6 bases). Germline CDR1 reads MGHRA; CDR2 reads YSYEKL. The CDR3 spans 12 residues. CDR3 coding DNA: TGCGCCAGCAGTCAAGGGAGGGAGACCCAGTACTTC. Amino acid sequence: CASSQGRETQYF.

In DNA form, the CDR3 reads TGTGCCAGCAGCTTAGATCCAGGACAGCGTATTGAGCAGTACTTC. Translation gives CASSLDPGQRIEQYF. V is TRBV11-2 and J is TRBJ2-7; weak D call: TRBD1 (6 bases). The CDR3 spans 15 residues. Germline CDR1 and CDR2: SGHAT and FQNNGV. Trimming took off 0 bases at V and 7 bases at J, with 16 bases between the two ends.